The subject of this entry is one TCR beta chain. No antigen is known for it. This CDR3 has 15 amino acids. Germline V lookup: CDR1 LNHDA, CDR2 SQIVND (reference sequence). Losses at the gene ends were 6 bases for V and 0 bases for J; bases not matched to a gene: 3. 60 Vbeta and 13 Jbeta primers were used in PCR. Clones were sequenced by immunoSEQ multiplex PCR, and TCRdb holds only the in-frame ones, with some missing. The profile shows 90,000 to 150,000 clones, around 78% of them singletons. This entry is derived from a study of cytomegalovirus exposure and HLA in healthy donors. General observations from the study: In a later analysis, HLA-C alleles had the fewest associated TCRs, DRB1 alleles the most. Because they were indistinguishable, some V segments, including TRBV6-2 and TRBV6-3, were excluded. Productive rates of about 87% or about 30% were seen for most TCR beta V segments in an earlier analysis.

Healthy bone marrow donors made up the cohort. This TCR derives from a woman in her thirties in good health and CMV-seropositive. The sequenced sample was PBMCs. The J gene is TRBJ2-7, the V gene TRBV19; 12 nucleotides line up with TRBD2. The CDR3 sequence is CASSRLAGDSYEQYF. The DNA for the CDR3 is TGTGCCAGTAGCCGACTAGCGGGGGACTCCTACGAGCAGTACTTC.